One and the same sample provided the 12 T cell receptor beta chains below, sequenced in a study of breast tumors, draining lymph nodes, adjacent tissues. Using its own MiXCR run on the multiplex PCR reads, TCRdb lists one record per CDR3 protein. The top ten clones hold 6.5% to 8% of a sample with around 50,000 distinct CDR3 sequences, approximately 22% of them seen once. The specimen was breast tumor tissue. These receptors came from a female donor with breast cancer. Some clones in this sample may be carry-over from other donors' samples.

A remark on this clonotype: This may arise from a read error, as a much more abundant clone is one base away. V gene TRBV19 combines with J gene TRBJ1-5; D ambiguous. CDR1 is LNHDA, CDR2 SQIVND, per germline (reference sequence). The CDR3 covers 13 residues. Trimming pared 5 bases from V and 6 bases from J, leaving 11 bases between. CDR3 residues: CASSVVSAQPQHF. CDR3 nucleotides: TGTGCCAGTAGTGTAGTTTCGGCTCAGCCCCAGCATTTT.

This clonotype was found a few times. The rearrangement joins TRBV5-1 to TRBJ2-4, with D possibly TRBD1 on 7 matching bases. Trimming removed 0 bases at V and 6 bases at J, with 13 bases between. Germline-derived CDR1 and CDR2 are SGHRS and YFSETQ. The CDR3 totals 15 residues. Here the CDR3 DNA reads TGCGCCAGCAGCTTGGGACAGGGAGGCGGAAACATTCAGTACTTC. Translated: CASSLGQGGGNIQYF. Together with reference TRBV5-1 and TRBJ2-4, the CDR3 gives the full variable domain: KAGVTQTPRYLIKTRGQQVTLSCSPISGHRSVSWYQQTPGQGLQFLFEYFSETQRNKGNFPGRFSGRQFSNSRSEMNVSTLELGDSALYLCASSLGQGGGNIQYFGAGTRLSVL.

To note about this clonotype: A single base separates this from a much larger clone, so it may be a read error. The chain employs TRBV7-3 and TRBJ2-4; D call uncertain. The CDR3 extends over 16 amino acids. CDR1 and CDR2 from the germline V gene are SGHTA and FQGTGA. Here the CDR3 DNA reads TGTGCCAGCAGCTTATTGGCTAAGCACGCCAAAAGCATTCAGTACTTC. Residues: CASSLLAKHAKSIQYF.

This clonotype has at least ten counts. The CDR3 DNA reads as TGTGCCAGCTCACCAGTACTAGCGGGAGGCGAGCAGTACTTC. It specifies CASSPVLAGGEQYF. J is TRBJ2-7 and V is TRBV18; 12 nucleotides line up with TRBD2. Per germline, CDR1 KGHSH and CDR2 LQKENI. V was pared by 2 bases and J by 6 bases, with 2 bases of the junction left unmatched. This CDR3 is 14 amino acids long. The full variable domain, its missing parts supplied by reference TRBV18 and TRBJ2-7, is NAGVMQNPRHLVRRRGQEARLRCSPMKGHSHVYWYRQLPEEGLKFMVYLQKENIIDESGMPKERFSAEFPKEGPSILRIQQVVRGDSAAYFCASSPVLAGGEQYFGPGTRLTVT.

This clonotype was observed at least ten times. CDR3 sequence (DNA): TGTGCCAGCAGTACAGAAGCTTCTGGAAACACCATATATTTT. This gives the protein CASSTEASGNTIYF. This chain connects TRBV2 to TRBJ1-3; D call uncertain. Germline CDR1 reads SNHLY; CDR2 reads FYNNEI. Trimming left V 5 bases short and J 1 base short, with 9 bases between. The CDR3 contains 14 residues.

The chain joins TRBV28 to TRBJ1-6; D is unclear. The V gene lost 3 bases and the J gene lost 10 bases, with 13 bases spanning the gap. CDR3 length: 14 amino acids. Germline assignment: CDR1 MDHEN and CDR2 SYDVKM. CDR3 sequence: CASSLAQRSSPLHF. CDR3 nucleotides: TGTGCCAGCAGTTTGGCACAGAGGAGCTCACCCCTCCACTTT.

This clonotype has at least ten counts. The genes are TRBV27 and TRBJ1-6; D remains ambiguous. Germline loops: CDR1 MNHEY, CDR2 SMNVEV (reference sequence). V lost 11 bases and J lost 8, with 10 bases in between. CDR3 length: 11 amino acids. CDR3 nucleotide sequence: TGTGCCTTCCGTGGGGATTCACCCCTCCACTTT. Translated, it gives CAFRGDSPLHF.

Only a few counts were recorded for this clonotype. This chain links TRBV7-3 with TRBJ1-1, with D perhaps TRBD1 (6 bases). Per germline, CDR1 SGHTA and CDR2 FQGTGA. The CDR3 is 13 amino acids. V was shortened by 4 bases and J by 4 bases, with 10 bases between the two germline ends. The CDR3 spells CASSSQGGTEAFF. The CDR3 nucleotides are TGTGCCAGCAGCTCACAGGGTGGCACTGAAGCTTTCTTT. Together with reference TRBV7-3 and TRBJ1-1, the CDR3 gives the full variable domain: GAGVSQTPSNKVTEKGKYVELRCDPISGHTALYWYRQSLGQGPEFLIYFQGTGAADDSGLPNDRFFAVRPEGSVSTLKIQRTERGDSAVYLCASSSQGGTEAFFGQGTRLTVV.

This clonotype appeared many times. This chain joins TRBV4-1 and TRBJ2-5; D perhaps matches TRBD2 (5 bases). This CDR3 region has 16 residues. Germline assignment: CDR1 MGHRA and CDR2 YSYEKL. V was pared by 0 bases and J by 5 bases, with 16 bases between. CDR3 nucleotide sequence: TGCGCCAGCAGCCAAGATCCGCTATGGGCGGGCGAGACCCAGTACTTC. This encodes CASSQDPLWAGETQYF.

A word on this clonotype: With a much larger clone just one base away, this may be a read error. The genes are TRBV18 and TRBJ2-7, with a weak D call TRBD1 (5 bases). Germline V CDR1 and CDR2: KGHSH, LQKENI. V shed 8 bases and J shed 5 bases, with 10 bases lying between them. CDR3 length: 11 residues. CDR3: CASPQGDEQYF. Here the CDR3 DNA reads TGTGCCAGCCCACAAGGGGACGAGCAGTACTTC.

The chain carries TRBV27 and TRBJ2-1; the match to TRBD1 covers 7 bases. Per germline, CDR1 MNHEY and CDR2 SMNVEV (reference sequence). J was trimmed by 2 bases and V by 5 bases; bases with no gene match: 3. The CDR3 length is 14 residues. CDR3 bases: TGTGCCAGCAGTAAGGGGGCTACCTACAATGAGCAGTTCTTC. Amino acid sequence: CASSKGATYNEQFF.

This clonotype appeared many times. The rearrangement links TRBV20-1 to TRBJ2-1, with 10 bases identical to TRBD1. The CDR3 consists of 15 residues. With 5 bases clipped from V and 0 bases from J, the junction kept 4 bases outside the gene matches. The V gene's germline CDR1 is DFQATT and CDR2 SNEGSKA (reference sequence). Here the CDR3 reads CSALRTGGSYNEQFF. DNA of the CDR3: TGCAGTGCTCTCCGGACAGGGGGCTCCTACAATGAGCAGTTCTTC.